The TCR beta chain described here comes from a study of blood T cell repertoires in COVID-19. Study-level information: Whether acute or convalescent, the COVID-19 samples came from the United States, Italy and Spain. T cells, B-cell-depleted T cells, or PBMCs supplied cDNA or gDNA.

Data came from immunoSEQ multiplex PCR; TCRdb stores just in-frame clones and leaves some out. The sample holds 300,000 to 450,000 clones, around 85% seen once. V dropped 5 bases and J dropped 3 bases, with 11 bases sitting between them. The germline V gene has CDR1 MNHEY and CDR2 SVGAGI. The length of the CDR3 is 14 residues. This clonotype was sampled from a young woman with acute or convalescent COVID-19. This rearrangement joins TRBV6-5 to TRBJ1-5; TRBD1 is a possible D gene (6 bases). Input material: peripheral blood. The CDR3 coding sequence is TGTGCCAGCAGTAGCCGGGACATCAATCAGCCCCAGCATTTT. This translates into CASSSRDINQPQHF.